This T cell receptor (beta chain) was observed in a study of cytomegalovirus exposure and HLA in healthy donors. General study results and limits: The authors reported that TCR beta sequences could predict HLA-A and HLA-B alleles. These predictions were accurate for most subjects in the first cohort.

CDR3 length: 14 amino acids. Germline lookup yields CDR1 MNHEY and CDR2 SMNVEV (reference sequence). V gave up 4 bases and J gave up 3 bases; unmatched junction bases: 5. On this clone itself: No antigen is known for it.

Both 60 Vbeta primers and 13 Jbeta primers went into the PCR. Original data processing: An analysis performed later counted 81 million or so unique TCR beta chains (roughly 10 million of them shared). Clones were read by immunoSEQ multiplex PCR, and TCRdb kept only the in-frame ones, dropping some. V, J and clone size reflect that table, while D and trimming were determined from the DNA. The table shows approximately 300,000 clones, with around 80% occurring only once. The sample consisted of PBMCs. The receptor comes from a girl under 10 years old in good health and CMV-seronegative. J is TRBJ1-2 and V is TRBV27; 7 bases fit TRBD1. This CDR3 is CASSSRTGHYGYTF. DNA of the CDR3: TGTGCCAGCAGTTCCCGGACAGGACACTATGGCTACACCTTC.